This T cell receptor beta chain was identified in a study of response to subunit inactivated influenza vaccine. Notes on the study in general: Few additional T cells are recruited per seasonal influenza vaccination, authors suggested.

TCRdb itself ran the RT-PCR reads through MiXCR, one entry per CDR3 protein. The sample lists 150,000 or so distinct CDR3 sequences, about 10% occurring once. V was trimmed by 3 bases and J by 7 bases, leaving 13 bases between them. There are 13 residues in the CDR3. From germline, CDR1 is MNHEY and CDR2 SMNVEV (reference sequence). Details on this clonotype: Its target is not known.

V usage is TRBV27 and J usage is TRBJ2-7; a possible D gene is TRBD2 (6 bases). The sample was CD8+ T cells sorted from PBMCs, taken approximately 25 months after vaccination. The source is a man in his fifties or sixties who received an inactivated influenza vaccine. The CDR3 reads CASSFSIGGEQYF. Written as DNA, the CDR3 is TGTGCCAGCAGTTTCTCTATTGGAGGGGAGCAGTACTTC.